This T cell receptor beta chain was identified in a study of blood T cells in healthy people across ages. Around 9.5 milliliters of peripheral blood were drawn from each donor. They isolated at least 6 million PBMCs from each sample. The authors ran a second PCR of 7 to 11 cycles using a sample-barcoded 5' primer and a J-beta primer mix. The template-switch adaptor was a 5' adaptor with 12 random nucleotides. It tagged each cDNA molecule. Each CDR3 protein is one row after TCRdb ran MiXCR on the 5' RACE reads. Here the sample spans about 640,000 distinct CDR3 sequences, around three fifths being singletons. The V gene end was trimmed by 1 base and the J gene end by 4 bases; junction bases not matched to a gene: 5. This CDR3 comprises 15 residues. Germline CDR1 LGHDT, CDR2 YNNKEL (reference sequence).

This receptor was identified in a man aged 55 to 70 in good health. Sequencing was carried out using blood. This chain links TRBV3-1 with TRBJ1-2, with 8 bases matching TRBD1. DNA of the CDR3: TGTGCCAGCAGCCAAGGAGGGACAGGAAGCTATGGCTACACCTTC. This codes for CASSQGGTGSYGYTF.